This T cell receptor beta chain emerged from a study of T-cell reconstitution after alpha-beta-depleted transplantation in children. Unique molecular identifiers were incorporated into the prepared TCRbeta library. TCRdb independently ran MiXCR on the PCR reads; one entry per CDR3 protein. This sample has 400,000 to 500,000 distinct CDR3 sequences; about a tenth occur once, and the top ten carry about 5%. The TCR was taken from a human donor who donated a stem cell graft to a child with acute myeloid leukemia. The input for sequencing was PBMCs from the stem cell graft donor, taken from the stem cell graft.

The CDR3: CSVEDSGGIGETQYF. The CDR3 bases are TGCAGCGTTGAAGATAGTGGGGGGATCGGAGAGACCCAGTACTTC. The chain uses TRBV29-1 and TRBJ2-5, with D maybe TRBD2 (6 bases). CDR3 size: 15 residues. The ends were cut back, 0 bases at V and 4 bases at J, with 15 bases in the middle. The V gene's germline CDR1 is SQVTM and CDR2 ANQGSEA.